Below are 16 T cell receptor beta chains sequenced from a single sample in a study of PD-1 blockade in classical Hodgkin lymphoma (dated by TCRdb to about 2020). The time point label for this specimen denotes: cycle 2 day 1 (C2D1) of nivolumab. Every trial patient had relapsed after autologous stem cell transplantation, and cohorts A, B and C differed in prior brentuximab vedotin exposure. Library method: the immunoSEQ multiplex PCR assay. The source is immuneACCESS, and TCRdb retained only in-frame sequences with V and J called. Part of the clones is not carried over; for the studies checked, unresolved V genes explain less than half of this, and the remainder is unexplained. This sample gives around 91,000 clones in total; 80% to 90% of them show up just once. The ten top clones hold roughly 15% of the sample. The sequences come from peripheral blood mononuclear cells (PBMCs), collected before the second cycle of nivolumab. The source of these receptors is a human donor with classical Hodgkin lymphoma.

The rearrangement joins TRBV27 to TRBJ1-3; unclear D gene. Germline CDR1 and CDR2: MNHEY and SMNVEV (reference sequence). The V end was cut by 2 bases, the J end by 1 base, with 3 bases between. The CDR3 has 13 amino acids. The CDR3 DNA is TGTGCCAGCAGTTTAGGGTCTGGAAACACCATATATTTT. This gives the protein CASSLGSGNTIYF.

The gene calls are TRBV7-9 and TRBJ2-1, with TRBD2 identical over 8 bases. After removal of 9 bases from V and 9 bases from J, the junction contained 13 bases not matched to a gene. Germline V gives CDR1 SEHNR, CDR2 FQNEAQ (reference sequence). CDR3 length equals 14 residues. The CDR3 spells CARERSGRTSEQFF. The CDR3 bases are TGTGCCAGGGAACGAAGCGGGAGAACTTCTGAGCAGTTCTTC.

The chain uses TRBV19 and TRBJ2-5; TRBD2 might be the D (6 bases). Germline V gives CDR1 LNHDA, CDR2 SQIVND (reference sequence). This CDR3 has 15 residues. The germline V and J ends were trimmed by 3 bases and 5 bases, with 16 bases remaining between them. The CDR3 sequence is CASSIEASSGETQYF. CDR3 nucleotides: TGTGCCAGTAGTATTGAGGCCAGCAGCGGGGAGACCCAGTACTTC.

In its sample, this clone was seen once. This chain connects TRBV19 to TRBJ2-4, with a weak D call TRBD2 (6 bases). The CDR3 runs to 17 residues. Germline assignment: CDR1 LNHDA and CDR2 SQIVND (reference sequence). V lost 5 bases, J lost 1 base, and 18 bases lay in between. The CDR3 sequence: CASSFSTRAGAKNIQYF. The CDR3 DNA follows: TGTGCCAGTAGTTTCTCGACTAGGGCCGGTGCCAAAAACATTCAGTACTTC.

This clone rates as medium-sized. V gene TRBV27 combines with J gene TRBJ2-7; D might be TRBD1 (6 bases). Trimming pared 5 bases from V and 2 bases from J, leaving 13 bases between. This CDR3 has 14 residues. Per germline, CDR1 MNHEY and CDR2 SMNVEV (reference sequence). In DNA, the CDR3 is TGTGCCAGCAGTCCTCCGGACAGAACCTACGAGCAGTACTTC. Its protein product is CASSPPDRTYEQYF.

This chain connects TRBV4-1 to TRBJ2-7, with TRBD1 identical over 12 bases. V trimming: 1 base; J trimming: 2 bases; junction bases outside the gene matches: 12. The CDR3 is made up of 19 amino acids. Germline-derived CDR1 and CDR2 are MGHRA and YSYEKL. CDR3 residues: CASSQVGGRDRGRAYEQYF. CDR3 in DNA: TGCGCCAGCAGCCAAGTTGGTGGACGGGACAGGGGGCGCGCCTACGAGCAGTACTTC.

The V call is TRBV11-1, the J call TRBJ2-1; 13 bases are shared with TRBD2. V shed 5 bases and J 9 bases; nucleotides not matched to a gene: 7. CDR1 SGHAT and CDR2 FQDESV come from the germline V gene (reference sequence). This CDR3 has 15 amino acids. CDR3 in DNA: TGTGCCAGCAGCCTCACTAGCGGGAGGGCCCCTGAGCAGTTCTTC. It specifies CASSLTSGRAPEQFF.

The chain is built from TRBV27 and TRBJ2-1; D is undetermined. This CDR3 region has 10 residues. The V gene lost 4 bases and the J gene lost 12 bases, with 7 bases spanning the gap. CDR1 is MNHEY, CDR2 SMNVEV, per germline (reference sequence). The CDR3 DNA reads TGTGCCAGCAGTTCGACAACGCAGTTCTTC. Its protein is CASSSTTQFF.

This chain joins TRBV28 and TRBJ2-7, with D possibly being TRBD2 (7 bases). The germline CDR1 and CDR2 sequences are MDHEN and SYDVKM. Trimming stripped 3 bases from V and 5 bases from J, with 23 bases between. The CDR3 has 17 amino acids. The CDR3 DNA is TGTGCCAGCAGTTTTTCCCCCTTTCGGGGGGCCAGGGACGAGCAGTACTTC. Its protein product is CASSFSPFRGARDEQYF.

The chain recombines TRBV10-3 with TRBJ2-7; D is perhaps TRBD1 (6 bases). V gave up 9 bases and J gave up 1 base, with 13 bases separating them. Germline values: CDR1 ENHRY, CDR2 SYGVKD. The CDR3 has 13 amino acids. In nucleotides, the CDR3 is TGTGCCATTAACAGGGAAATTTCCTACGAGCAGTACTTC. It codes for CAINREISYEQYF.

J is TRBJ2-1 and V is TRBV29-1, with TRBD2 matching 7 bases. V shed 3 bases and J 5 bases; nucleotides not matched to a gene: 7. The germline V gene has CDR1 SQVTM and CDR2 ANQGSEA. This CDR3 comprises 14 residues. The CDR3 DNA reads TGCAGCGTTGAGGTCCTAGCGGATCACAATGAGCAGTTCTTC. This encodes CSVEVLADHNEQFF.

This clone was seen once. This chain joins TRBV5-4 and TRBJ2-1; 11 bases align to TRBD2. V was clipped by 1 base and J by 4 bases; unmatched bases: 7. There are 17 residues in the CDR3. Germline lookup yields CDR1 SGHNT and CDR2 YYREEE (reference sequence). The CDR3, as DNA: TGTGCCAGCAGCTTGCACAGTCTAGCGGGAGGATACAATGAGCAGTTCTTC. Protein sequence: CASSLHSLAGGYNEQFF.

The chain recombines TRBV6-6 with TRBJ2-7; possibly TRBD2 for D (5 bases). V lost 6 bases, J lost 2 bases, and 17 bases lay in between. The germline V gene encodes CDR1 MNHNY and CDR2 SVGAGI (reference sequence). The CDR3 has 15 residues. Here the CDR3 reads CASSPPRGSPYEQYF. The CDR3 region has the DNA TGTGCCAGCAGCCCGCCCCGGGGATCCCCCTACGAGCAGTACTTC.

The rearrangement links TRBV7-3 to TRBJ1-1; tentatively, D is TRBD1 (6 bases). Looked up from germline, CDR1 is SGHTA and CDR2 is FQGTGA. V lost 5 bases and J lost 0, with 10 bases in between. The CDR3 loop spans 14 amino acids. The chain's CDR3 is CASSTTGMNTEAFF. The CDR3 DNA sequence: TGTGCCAGCAGCACGACAGGCATGAACACTGAAGCTTTCTTT.

This clone was found once. V and J are TRBV5-8 and TRBJ2-1; TRBD1 matches 7 bases. J was trimmed by 4 bases and V by 4 bases; bases with no gene match: 5. Germline V gene sequence: CDR1 SGHTS, CDR2 YDEGEE. The CDR3 extends over 14 amino acids. CDR3 in amino acids: CASSPGQTYNEQFF. Here the CDR3 DNA reads TGTGCCAGCAGCCCGGGACAGACGTACAATGAGCAGTTCTTC.

This clone was recorded a few times. The V gene is TRBV27, the J gene TRBJ2-1; the match to TRBD1 covers 7 bases. V shed 5 bases, J shed 10 bases, and the junction held 14 bases outside the gene matches. Germline CDR1 MNHEY, CDR2 SMNVEV (reference sequence). This CDR3 comprises 15 residues. The CDR3 nucleotides are TGTGCCAGCAGTCGAGGACAGGTGGGAGTTCGGGAGCAGTTCTTC. This gives the protein CASSRGQVGVREQFF.